These 10 T cell receptor beta chains originate from one sample sequenced in a study of OX40 agonist ivuxolimab in advanced cancers. Generated by immunoSEQ multiplex PCR, the TCRdb table keeps only in-frame clones and is missing some. The sample yields tens of thousands of clones, approximately 80% seen once. Sequencing used CD4+ or CD8+ T cells sorted from blood, obtained in a trial of the OX40 agonist ivuxolimab. The receptors here all came from an adult with an advanced solid tumor such as melanoma, head and neck, liver or kidney cancer.

This clone came up a few times. This rearrangement joins TRBV5-4 to TRBJ1-2; D gene uncertain. This CDR3 is built from 16 residues. The germline CDR1 and CDR2 sequences are SGHNT and YYREEE (reference sequence). The V end lost 4 bases, the J end lost 0 bases, and 16 bases lay between the germline ends. This CDR3 reads CASSVNGGAANYGYTF. The CDR3 nucleotides are TGTGCCAGCAGCGTGAATGGAGGAGCGGCTAACTATGGCTACACCTTC. The full variable domain, completed using reference TRBV5-4 and TRBJ1-2, is ETGVTQSPTHLIKTRGQQVTLRCSSQSGHNTVSWYQQALGQGPQFIFQYYREEENGRGNFPPRFSGLQFPNYSSELNVNALELDDSALYLCASSVNGGAANYGYTFGSGTRLTVV.

The chain joins TRBV2 to TRBJ2-2; 9 bases line up with TRBD1. In germline, CDR1 is SNHLY, CDR2 FYNNEI. The CDR3 spans 15 residues. Germline trimming cut 6 bases from V and 4 bases from J; bases unmatched to any gene: 6. The CDR3 reads CASSGQGLGTGELFF. CDR3 coding DNA: TGTGCCAGCAGCGGACAGGGGTTAGGCACCGGGGAGCTGTTTTTT.

V is TRBV30 and J is TRBJ1-1; D uncertain. Germline lookup yields CDR1 GTSNPN and CDR2 SVGIG (reference sequence). The CDR3 extends over 11 amino acids. Deletions cut 2 bases from V and 8 bases from J, with 9 bases between. The CDR3 DNA sequence: TGTGCCTGGAGTCCAGGCCTAGAAGCTTTCTTT. Translated: CAWSPGLEAFF.

The chain links TRBV4-1 to TRBJ1-3; D unclear. This CDR3 comprises 18 residues. Trimming shortened V by 2 bases and J by 0 bases, and 17 bases separated the two germline ends. From germline, CDR1 is MGHRA and CDR2 YSYEKL. In DNA, the CDR3 is TGCGCCAGCAGCCAACGGGAAGGAGGGATACTCTCTGGAAACACCATATATTTT. It codes for CASSQREGGILSGNTIYF.

The chain employs TRBV7-8 and TRBJ2-7; D not certain. V dropped 0 bases and J dropped 2 bases, with 11 bases sitting between them. Looked up from germline, CDR1 is SGHVS and CDR2 is FQNEAQ. CDR3 length equals 15 residues. The CDR3 DNA follows: TGTGCCAGCAGCTTAGCGTTGTCGGCGGCCTACGAGCAGTACTTC. It translates to CASSLALSAAYEQYF.

J is TRBJ1-4 and V is TRBV28, with TRBD1 as a possible D gene (5 bases). Germline loops: CDR1 MDHEN, CDR2 SYDVKM. Trimming took 3 bases from V and 3 from J, leaving 14 bases between them. The CDR3 is made up of 16 amino acids. The CDR3 protein is CASSLGGGVANEKLFF. As DNA, the CDR3 is TGTGCCAGCAGTTTGGGGGGAGGTGTAGCTAATGAAAAACTGTTTTTT. Full variable domain (rest looked up from reference TRBV28 and TRBJ1-4): DVKVTQSSRYLVKRTGEKVFLECVQDMDHENMFWYRQDPGLGLRLIYFSYDVKMKEKGDIPEGYSVSREKKERFSLILESASTNQTSMYLCASSLGGGVANEKLFFGSGTQLSVL.

This clone occurred a few times. The chain combines TRBV4-1 with TRBJ1-1; 11 nucleotides match TRBD1. This CDR3 comprises 19 residues. Germline V lookup: CDR1 MGHRA, CDR2 YSYEKL. After removal of 4 bases from V and 2 bases from J, the junction contained 15 bases not matched to a gene. CDR3 DNA sequence: TGCGCCAGCAGCCCATTTAGGGGGACAGGGGGATCAGGAAACACTGAAGCTTTCTTT. Protein sequence: CASSPFRGTGGSGNTEAFF.

This clone appeared once. The V call is TRBV28, the J call TRBJ2-7, with D possibly being TRBD1 (5 bases). There are 14 residues in the CDR3. From germline, CDR1 is MDHEN and CDR2 SYDVKM. Trimming stripped 1 base from V and 2 bases from J, with 9 bases between. Here the CDR3 reads CASSLFTGTYEQYF. In DNA, the CDR3 is TGTGCCAGCAGTTTATTCACAGGTACCTACGAGCAGTACTTC.

This chain uses TRBV5-4 with TRBJ2-1; D gene unclear. Per germline, CDR1 SGHNT and CDR2 YYREEE (reference sequence). Trimming stripped 1 base from V and 3 bases from J, with 17 bases between. The length of the CDR3 is 17 residues. In DNA form, the CDR3 reads TGTGCCAGCAGCTTGAGTTCAAGTTCCGTCGTCTACAATGAGCAGTTCTTC. It encodes CASSLSSSSVVYNEQFF.

The rearrangement links TRBV6-5 to TRBJ2-3; D ambiguous. The CDR3 has 13 amino acids. Germline V CDR1 and CDR2: MNHEY, SVGAGI. V lost 6 bases, J lost 2 bases, and 9 bases lay in between. The CDR3 coding sequence is TGTGCCAGCAGCGAACCCTACACAGATACGCAGTATTTT. Translating gives CASSEPYTDTQYF.